This TCR beta chain was identified during a study of T-cell reconstitution after alpha-beta-depleted transplantation in children. This clonotype has just a few counts. Preparation of the TCRbeta library used unique molecular identifiers. TCRdb ran MiXCR on the PCR reads and lists one entry per CDR3 protein. The table has around 410,000 distinct CDR3 sequences, roughly a tenth seen once. V lost 7 bases, J lost 2 bases, and 6 bases stayed unmatched. Germline assignment: CDR1 MNHNS and CDR2 SASEGT. This CDR3 has 14 amino acids. This TCR was recovered from a human donor who donated a stem cell graft to a child with acute myeloid leukemia. Material: PBMCs from the stem cell graft donor, obtained from the stem cell graft. The chain employs TRBV6-1 and TRBJ2-5, with 8 bases that match TRBD1. For the CDR3, the DNA is TGTGCCAGCACCGGACAGGGCTCACAAGAGACCCAGTACTTC. Translating gives CASTGQGSQETQYF.